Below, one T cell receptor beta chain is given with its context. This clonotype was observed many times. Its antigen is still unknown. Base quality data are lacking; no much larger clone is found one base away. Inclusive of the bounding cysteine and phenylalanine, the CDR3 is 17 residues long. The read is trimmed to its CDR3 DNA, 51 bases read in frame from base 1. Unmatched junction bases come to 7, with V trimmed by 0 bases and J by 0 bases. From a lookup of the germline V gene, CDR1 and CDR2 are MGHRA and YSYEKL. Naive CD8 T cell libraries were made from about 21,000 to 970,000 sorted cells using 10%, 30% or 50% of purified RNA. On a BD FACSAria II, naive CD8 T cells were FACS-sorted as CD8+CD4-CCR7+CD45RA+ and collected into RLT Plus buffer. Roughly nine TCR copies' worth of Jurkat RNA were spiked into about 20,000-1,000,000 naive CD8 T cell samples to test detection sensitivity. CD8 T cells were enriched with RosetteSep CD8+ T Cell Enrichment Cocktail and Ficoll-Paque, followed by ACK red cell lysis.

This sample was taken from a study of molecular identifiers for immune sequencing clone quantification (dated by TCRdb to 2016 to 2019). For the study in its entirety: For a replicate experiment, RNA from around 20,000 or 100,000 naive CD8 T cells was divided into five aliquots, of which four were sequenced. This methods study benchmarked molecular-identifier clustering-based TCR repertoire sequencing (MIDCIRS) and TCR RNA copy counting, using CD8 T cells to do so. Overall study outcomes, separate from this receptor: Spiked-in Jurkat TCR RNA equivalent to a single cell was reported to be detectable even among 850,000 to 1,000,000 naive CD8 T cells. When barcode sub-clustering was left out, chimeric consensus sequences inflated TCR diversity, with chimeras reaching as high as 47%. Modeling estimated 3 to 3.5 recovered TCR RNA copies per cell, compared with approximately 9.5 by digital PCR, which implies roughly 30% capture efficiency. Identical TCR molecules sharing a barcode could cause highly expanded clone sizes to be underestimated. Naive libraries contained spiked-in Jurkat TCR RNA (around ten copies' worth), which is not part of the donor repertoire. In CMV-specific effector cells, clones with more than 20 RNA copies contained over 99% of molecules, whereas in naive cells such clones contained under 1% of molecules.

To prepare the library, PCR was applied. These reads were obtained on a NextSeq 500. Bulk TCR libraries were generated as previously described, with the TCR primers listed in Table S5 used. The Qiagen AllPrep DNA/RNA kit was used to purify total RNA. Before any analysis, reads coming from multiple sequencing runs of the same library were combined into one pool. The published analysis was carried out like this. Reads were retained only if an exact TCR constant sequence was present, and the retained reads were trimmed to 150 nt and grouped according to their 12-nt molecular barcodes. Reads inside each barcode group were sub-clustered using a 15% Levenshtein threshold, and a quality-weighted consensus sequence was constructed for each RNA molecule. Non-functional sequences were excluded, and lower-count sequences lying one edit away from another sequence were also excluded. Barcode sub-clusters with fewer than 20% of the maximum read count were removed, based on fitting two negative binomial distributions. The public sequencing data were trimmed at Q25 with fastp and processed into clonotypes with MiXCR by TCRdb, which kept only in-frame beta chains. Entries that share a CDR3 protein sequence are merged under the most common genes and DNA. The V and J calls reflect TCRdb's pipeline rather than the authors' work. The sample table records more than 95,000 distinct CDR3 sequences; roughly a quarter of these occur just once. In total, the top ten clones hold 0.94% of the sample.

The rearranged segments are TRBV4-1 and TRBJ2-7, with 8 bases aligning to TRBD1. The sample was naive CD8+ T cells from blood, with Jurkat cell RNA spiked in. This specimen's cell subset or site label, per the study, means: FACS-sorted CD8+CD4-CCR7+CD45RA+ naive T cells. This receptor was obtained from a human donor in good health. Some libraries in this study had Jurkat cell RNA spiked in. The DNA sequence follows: TGCGCCAGCAGCCAAGAGCTAACAGGGGGAAGCTCCTACGAGCAGTACTTC. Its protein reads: CASSQELTGGSSYEQYF.